This T cell receptor beta chain is from a study of blood T cell repertoires in COVID-19. In the study overall: Whether acute or convalescent, the COVID-19 samples came from the United States, Italy and Spain. PBMCs, B-cell-depleted T cells, or T cells provided the cDNA or gDNA that made up the material.

Authors' processing steps: Reference gene primer amplification gave estimated nucleated cell counts. This table comes from immunoSEQ multiplex PCR, and its TCRdb copy is limited to in-frame clones, with some not included. The DNA gave D and trimming, while V, J and clone size come from that table. The sample contains 100,000 to 150,000 clones, 74% of which appear only once. Recruited during active infection, patients (from Seattle) were subsequently followed longitudinally. CDR1 and CDR2 from the germline V gene are MGHDK and SYGVNS. The trim removed 6 bases at V and 4 bases at J, leaving 13 bases unmatched. The CDR3 totals 16 residues.

The source material was peripheral blood. The chain employs TRBV25-1 and TRBJ1-2, with TRBD1 identical over 8 bases. This sequence was found in a man older than 75 with COVID-19, enrolled during active disease. The DNA of the CDR3 is TGTGCCAGCAGGCTGATTGGACAGGGCGGTAGCTATGGCTACACCTTC. This translates into CASRLIGQGGSYGYTF.